The rows below give T cell receptor beta chains drawn from one sample of a study of cytomegalovirus exposure and HLA in healthy donors. Generated by immunoSEQ multiplex PCR, the TCRdb table keeps only in-frame clones and is missing some. This table holds approximately 160,000 clones, 84% found once. The sequencing sample was made of PBMCs. The receptors derive from a boy aged 2-15 years in good health and CMV-seronegative. Each CDR3 is given with its conserved first and last residue. The D gene is left open where the match is weak. Part of the rows lack a size; the others show once, few, many or a class for expanded clones.

v_call: TRBV6-1; j_call: TRBJ2-7; d_call: -; clone_size: -; cdr3_aa: CASRHGGEGLGEQYF; cdr3_nt: TGTGCCAGCAGACACGGGGGTGAGGGGTTGGGGGAGCAGTACTTC
v_call: TRBV2; j_call: TRBJ1-2; d_call: TRBD1; clone_size: few; cdr3_aa: CASRTGGGNYGYTF; cdr3_nt: TGTGCCAGCAGGACAGGGGGCGGAAACTATGGCTACACCTTC
v_call: TRBV5-5; j_call: TRBJ2-1; d_call: TRBD2; clone_size: -; cdr3_aa: CASSLGLAAYNEQFF; cdr3_nt: TGTGCCAGCAGCCTTGGACTAGCGGCTTACAATGAGCAGTTCTTC
v_call: TRBV28; j_call: TRBJ2-3; d_call: -; clone_size: -; cdr3_aa: CASSLQGGNTQYF; cdr3_nt: TGTGCCAGCAGTTTACAGGGGGGAAATACGCAGTATTTT
v_call: TRBV9; j_call: TRBJ2-1; d_call: TRBD2; clone_size: -; cdr3_aa: CASSPGLAGREQFF; cdr3_nt: TGTGCCAGCAGCCCGGGACTAGCGGGAAGGGAGCAGTTCTTC
v_call: TRBV15; j_call: TRBJ2-1; d_call: -; clone_size: -; cdr3_aa: CATSSWPGRSYNEQFF; cdr3_nt: TGTGCCACCAGCAGTTGGCCGGGAAGGTCCTACAATGAGCAGTTCTTC
v_call: TRBV27; j_call: TRBJ1-3; d_call: TRBD1; clone_size: few; cdr3_aa: CASSLYGTGGNTIYF; cdr3_nt: TGTGCCAGCAGTTTATACGGGACAGGGGGAAACACCATATATTTT
v_call: TRBV28; j_call: TRBJ1-2; d_call: -; clone_size: -; cdr3_aa: CASSLDAGSYTF; cdr3_nt: TGTGCCAGCAGTTTAGATGCGGGTTCTTACACCTTC
v_call: TRBV15; j_call: TRBJ2-7; d_call: -; clone_size: -; cdr3_aa: CATSIGGRSYEQYF; cdr3_nt: TGTGCCACCAGCATCGGGGGACGGAGCTACGAGCAGTACTTC
v_call: TRBV18; j_call: TRBJ2-3; d_call: -; clone_size: -; cdr3_aa: CASSPPLQGRADTQYF; cdr3_nt: TGTGCCAGCTCACCACCGCTCCAGGGAAGGGCAGATACGCAGTATTTT
v_call: TRBV6-1; j_call: TRBJ2-1; d_call: TRBD1; clone_size: -; cdr3_aa: CASRTGQGRENEQFF; cdr3_nt: TGTGCCAGCAGGACGGGACAGGGTCGGGAAAATGAGCAGTTCTTC
v_call: TRBV5-1; j_call: TRBJ1-6; d_call: -; clone_size: -; cdr3_aa: CASREGDYNSPLHF; cdr3_nt: TGCGCCAGCAGAGAGGGGGACTATAATTCACCCCTCCACTTT